The 3 T cell receptor beta chains in this list originate from one sample, sequenced in a study of monozygotic twins with inflammatory bowel disease. Reanalyzing the 5' RACE reads, TCRdb keeps one entry per CDR3 protein, without DNA. Recorded for this sample: 200,000 to 250,000 distinct CDR3 sequences. Material for sequencing was blood. These receptors came from a human donor with ulcerative colitis or Crohn's disease, or a healthy co-twin of an affected twin (not recorded which).

V gene TRBV7-3 combines with J gene TRBJ2-5. This CDR3 comprises 13 residues. Per germline, CDR1 SGHTA and CDR2 FQGTGA. The CDR3 sequence: CASSLTLEETQYF.

V and J are TRBV15 and TRBJ2-3; TCRdb names TRBD2, which stays unverified in the absence of DNA. CDR1 LNHNV and CDR2 YYDKDF come from the germline V gene (reference sequence). The CDR3 is made up of 16 amino acids. CDR3: CATSLRGLSLTDTQYF. Supplemented by reference TRBV15 and TRBJ2-3, the full variable domain reads DAMVIQNPRYQVTQFGKPVTLSCSQTLNHNVMYWYQQKSSQAPKLLFHYYDKDFNNEADTPDNFQSRRPNTSFCFLDIRSPGLGDTAMYLCATSLRGLSLTDTQYFGPGTRLTVL.

V usage is TRBV4-2 and J usage is TRBJ2-7. Germline-derived CDR1 and CDR2 are LGHNA and YNFKEQ. This CDR3 has 13 residues. CDR3: CASSQGEHYEQYF.